A single TCR beta chain is shown here with its context. Germline CDR1 and CDR2: LNHNV and YYDKDF (reference sequence). There are 14 residues in the CDR3. The V gene lost 2 bases and the J gene lost 1 base, with 7 bases spanning the gap. This sample is part of a study of CD8+ T cells in alopecia areata. The treatment: oral pan-JAK inhibitor, 5-10 mg twice daily. Sequencing templates came from extracted RNA that was reverse transcribed into cDNA. The assay was immunoSEQ multiplex PCR, and TCRdb's table has in-frame clones only and misses some. Counted here are 130,000 to 150,000 clones, roughly four fifths occurring once; the ten biggest clones make up roughly 25%.

The chain has TRBV15 and TRBJ2-3; either TRBD1 or TRBD2 may fit D (6 bases each). The sequencing here drew on CD8+ T cells sorted from blood, taken at week 4, from a patient treated with tofacitinib. The clonotype comes from a human donor with alopecia areata. CDR3 nucleotides: TGTGCCACCAGCAGAAGGGGGGGCACAGATACGCAGTATTTT. This sequence encodes CATSRRGGTDTQYF.